Listed here are 10 T cell receptor beta chains from one sample, sequenced in a study of blood T cell repertoires in COVID-19. The assay was immunoSEQ multiplex PCR, and TCRdb's table has in-frame clones only and misses some. Counted here are about 80,000 clones, about 80% occurring once; the ten biggest clones make up roughly 12%. The sample was peripheral blood. The source is a man older than 75 with acute or convalescent COVID-19.

This chain uses TRBV2 with TRBJ1-2; D perhaps matches TRBD1 (5 bases). V was pared by 4 bases and J by 2 bases, with 11 bases between. This CDR3 contains 14 residues. Germline values: CDR1 SNHLY, CDR2 FYNNEI. This chain's CDR3 is CASSAQAINYGYTF. The CDR3 nucleotides are TGTGCCAGCAGTGCACAGGCGATAAACTATGGCTACACCTTC. Supplemented by reference TRBV2 and TRBJ1-2, the full variable domain reads EPEVTQTPSHQVTQMGQEVILRCVPISNHLYFYWYRQILGQKVEFLVSFYNNEISEKSEIFDDQFSVERPDGSNFTLKIRSTKLEDSAMYFCASSAQAINYGYTFGSGTRLTVV.

This clone has just one count. The chain uses TRBV5-1 and TRBJ1-1, with no clear D. Between the trimmed V and J ends, which lost 2 bases and 1 base, there was a span of 9 bases. This CDR3 comprises 14 residues. CDR1 is SGHRS and CDR2 is YFSETQ in the germline V gene. The CDR3 spells CASSLNPTNTEAFF. As DNA, the CDR3 is TGCGCCAGCAGCTTAAACCCTACGAACACTGAAGCTTTCTTT.

This clone was counted once. This chain uses TRBV5-1 with TRBJ1-1; a possible D gene is TRBD1 (6 bases). V lost 4 bases and J lost 10, with 14 bases in between. This CDR3 region has 12 residues. Germline V CDR1 and CDR2: SGHRS, YFSETQ. The CDR3 here is CASSPDSSGAFF. The CDR3 DNA sequence: TGCGCCAGCAGCCCGGACAGCTCGGGAGCTTTCTTT.

V and J are TRBV11-1 and TRBJ2-7; TRBD1 agrees at 9 bases. CDR1 SGHAT and CDR2 FQDESV come from the germline V gene (reference sequence). The V segment lost 3 bases and the J segment 4 bases; nucleotides outside the gene matches: 4. This CDR3 spans 14 amino acids. The DNA of the CDR3 is TGTGCCAGCAGCTTTTACAGGGGGCCATACGAGCAGTACTTC. It codes for CASSFYRGPYEQYF.

This chain connects TRBV27 to TRBJ1-5; D call uncertain. V was clipped by 1 base and J by 5 bases, with 9 bases between them. Germline assignment: CDR1 MNHEY and CDR2 SMNVEV (reference sequence). The CDR3 spans 14 residues. The CDR3 spells CASSLFGEDQPQHF. The CDR3, as DNA: TGTGCCAGCAGTTTATTTGGGGAGGATCAGCCCCAGCATTTT.

J is TRBJ1-5 and V is TRBV6-5; perhaps TRBD1 as D (6 bases). CDR1 and CDR2 from the germline V gene are MNHEY and SVGAGI. The V end lost 8 bases, the J end lost 1 base, and 9 bases lay between the germline ends. This CDR3 comprises 13 residues. This chain's CDR3 is CASGQTSNQPQHF. The CDR3 DNA follows: TGTGCCAGCGGACAGACAAGCAATCAGCCCCAGCATTTT.

A single count supports this clone. This CDR3 is CASRRPPGTGDYEQYF. The CDR3 DNA reads TGTGCCAGCAGACGTCCCCCCGGGACAGGGGACTACGAGCAGTACTTC. The rearrangement links TRBV7-2 to TRBJ2-7, with 10 positions matching TRBD1. The junction had 11 bases not matched to a gene; V was cut back by 6 bases and J by 3 bases. The germline gives CDR1 SGHTA, CDR2 FQGNSA. The CDR3 is 16 residues long.

The chain couples TRBV3-1 (or the pseudogene TRBV3-2) to TRBJ1-6; D is uncertain. Germline loops: CDR1 LGHDT, CDR2 YNNKEL (reference sequence). The V gene lost 1 base and the J gene lost 10 bases, with 5 bases spanning the gap. The CDR3 has 12 amino acids. The CDR3 reads CASSQVQSPLHF. In DNA, the CDR3 is TGTGCCAGCAGCCAAGTCCAATCACCCCTCCACTTT.

The chain couples TRBV7-9 to TRBJ1-5; TRBD1 might be the D (6 bases). This CDR3 region has 14 residues. Trimming left V 4 bases short and J 1 base short, with 8 bases between. The germline V gene encodes CDR1 SEHNR and CDR2 FQNEAQ (reference sequence). In DNA form, the CDR3 reads TGTGCCAGCAGCTCAGGGGAGAGCAATCAGCCCCAGCATTTT. Its translation: CASSSGESNQPQHF.

The chain combines TRBV7-9 with TRBJ1-2, with 7 bases fitting TRBD1. CDR3 length: 12 amino acids. V gave up 3 bases and J gave up 8 bases; unmatched junction bases: 3. Germline-derived CDR1 and CDR2 are SEHNR and FQNEAQ (reference sequence). Here the CDR3 DNA reads TGTGCCAGCAGCTTTGGACAGGAAGGCTACACCTTC. Its protein product is CASSFGQEGYTF.